These 22 T cell receptor beta chains came from one sample sequenced in a study of blood T cell repertoires in COVID-19. Generated by immunoSEQ multiplex PCR, the TCRdb table keeps only in-frame clones and is missing some. The data show some 110,000 clones, about four fifths seen once. The sequenced sample was peripheral blood. The receptors were sampled from a man aged 60-69 years with acute or convalescent COVID-19.

The chain has TRBV2 and TRBJ1-1; D unclear. Looked up from germline, CDR1 is SNHLY and CDR2 is FYNNEI. The CDR3 has 13 residues. V lost 5 bases, J lost 0 bases, and 7 bases lay in between. This CDR3 is CASSQQLNTEAFF. CDR3 nucleotides: TGTGCCAGCAGTCAACAGCTGAACACTGAAGCTTTCTTT.

This clone was seen only a few times. The chain has TRBV5-4 and TRBJ2-3, with D unclear. V dropped 2 bases and J dropped 2 bases, with 3 bases sitting between them. The CDR3 loop spans 12 amino acids. Germline loops: CDR1 SGHNT, CDR2 YYREEE (reference sequence). In nucleotides, the CDR3 is TGTGCCAGCAGCTTCTACACAGATACGCAGTATTTT. It translates to CASSFYTDTQYF.

J is TRBJ1-2 and V is TRBV7-8, with a weak D call TRBD1 (6 bases). Germline CDR1 SGHVS, CDR2 FQNEAQ. The CDR3 length is 15 residues. Trimming stripped 5 bases from V and 0 bases from J, with 13 bases between. Written as DNA, the CDR3 is TGTGCCAGCAGCCCAGGGGCCGGGTCTAACTATGGCTACACCTTC. As protein: CASSPGAGSNYGYTF.

The chain links TRBV18 to TRBJ2-1, with 10 bases aligning to TRBD2. The CDR3 spans 15 residues. V trimming: 2 bases; J trimming: 5 bases; junction bases outside the gene matches: 3. The germline gives CDR1 KGHSH, CDR2 LQKENI. CDR3 coding DNA: TGTGCCAGCTCACCAACTAGCGGGACCAACAATGAGCAGTTCTTC. This codes for CASSPTSGTNNEQFF.

J is TRBJ1-1 and V is TRBV15, with a weak D call TRBD1 (5 bases). In germline, CDR1 is LNHNV, CDR2 YYDKDF (reference sequence). The CDR3 consists of 14 residues. V lost 8 bases and J 1 base, leaving 14 bases between the germline ends. The CDR3 DNA reads TGTGCCACCGGGGAGGGACGGGAGAACACTGAAGCTTTCTTT. It translates to CATGEGRENTEAFF.

The chain employs TRBV14 and TRBJ1-1, with 8 bases that match TRBD1. The CDR3 has 17 amino acids. The ends lost 1 base at V and 2 bases at J; junction bases unmatched: 9. CDR1 and CDR2 (germline): SGHDN, FVKESK. The CDR3 bases are TGTGCCAGCAGCCAAGTCCCAGGGGGCTTCTTAAACACTGAAGCTTTCTTT. Translating gives CASSQVPGGFLNTEAFF.

The DNA of the CDR3 is TGTGCCAGCAGTTACTCGCGCAGGGACAACGAGCAGTACTTC. Translation gives CASSYSRRDNEQYF. The genes are TRBV6-5 and TRBJ2-7; D might be TRBD1 (6 bases). V gave up 0 bases and J gave up 5 bases, with 11 bases separating them. Germline CDR1 is MNHEY and CDR2 is SVGAGI. This CDR3 spans 14 amino acids.

The genes are TRBV7-3 and TRBJ1-1, with a tentative D call TRBD1 (6 bases). Germline V CDR1 and CDR2: SGHTA, FQGTGA. The CDR3 covers 14 residues. Trimming removed 2 bases at V and 5 bases at J, with 12 bases between. CDR3 coding DNA: TGTGCCAGCAGCTTACAGGGGTGGAATACTGAAGCTTTCTTT. Its protein is CASSLQGWNTEAFF.

CDR3 in amino acids: CASSQVTSGDTQYF. The CDR3 nucleotides are TGTGCCAGCAGCCAAGTAACTAGCGGAGATACGCAGTATTTT. The rearrangement links TRBV4-2 to TRBJ2-3; 8 bases align to TRBD2. Germline V gene lookup returns CDR1 LGHNA and CDR2 YNFKEQ. The CDR3 spans 14 residues. With V trimmed by 1 base and J by 5 bases, 2 bases remained unmatched.

This clone was picked up a small number of times. V gene TRBV7-8 combines with J gene TRBJ1-5, with 7 bases identical to TRBD1. Germline assignment: CDR1 SGHVS and CDR2 FQNEAQ. The CDR3 is 16 amino acids. The J segment lost 2 bases and the V segment lost 6 bases, leaving 10 bases of the junction unmatched. The CDR3 coding sequence is TGTGCCAGCAGGGCAGGGGGAAAGAACGGCAATCAGCCCCAGCATTTT. This encodes CASRAGGKNGNQPQHF.

V usage is TRBV19 and J usage is TRBJ1-5; 8 bases are shared with TRBD1. Germline V gene data show CDR1 as LNHDA and CDR2 as SQIVND (reference sequence). The CDR3 runs to 15 residues. The trim removed 7 bases at V and 2 bases at J, leaving 7 bases unmatched. The CDR3 protein is CASNELTGGNQPQHF. DNA for the CDR3: TGTGCCAGTAACGAATTGACAGGGGGCAATCAGCCCCAGCATTTT.

CDR3 in amino acids: CASSQRQGGTEAFF. The CDR3 nucleotides are TGTGCCAGCAGCCAAAGACAGGGGGGCACTGAAGCTTTCTTT. The chain has TRBV3-1 (or the pseudogene TRBV3-2) and TRBJ1-1, with 9 bases aligning to TRBD1. The CDR3 runs 14 residues. Germline CDR1 LGHDT, CDR2 YNNKEL (reference sequence). With V trimmed by 2 bases and J by 4 bases, 2 bases remained unmatched.

This clone was observed a single time. V is TRBV10-3 and J is TRBJ1-6; 7 bases agree with TRBD1. Germline V gene lookup returns CDR1 ENHRY and CDR2 SYGVKD. V was pared by 7 bases and J by 4 bases, with 4 bases of the junction left unmatched. The CDR3 extends over 14 amino acids. CDR3 in amino acids: CAITGTAYNSPLHF. The CDR3 nucleotides are TGTGCCATCACGGGGACAGCATATAATTCACCCCTCCACTTT.

The chain links TRBV3-1 (or the pseudogene TRBV3-2) to TRBJ2-2, with D possibly matching TRBD2 (6 bases). Per germline, CDR1 LGHDT and CDR2 YNNKEL (reference sequence). The CDR3 loop spans 15 amino acids. V was cut by 0 bases and J by 4 bases, with 9 bases left in between. CDR3: CASSQEGGSTGELFF. The CDR3, as DNA: TGTGCCAGCAGCCAAGAAGGAGGGAGCACCGGGGAGCTGTTTTTT.

This chain joins TRBV7-2 and TRBJ2-3; 9 nucleotides line up with TRBD2. The CDR3 length is 16 residues. Germline loops: CDR1 SGHTA, CDR2 FQGNSA. Unmatched junction bases numbered 5, after V lost 2 bases and J lost 2 bases. CDR3 sequence: CASSLTSGRTTDTQYF. The CDR3 nucleotides are TGTGCCAGCAGCTTAACCAGCGGGAGGACCACAGATACGCAGTATTTT.

This chain links TRBV6-5 with TRBJ2-1; 13 positions match TRBD2. V gave up 7 bases and J gave up 9 bases; unmatched junction bases: 6. The CDR3 consists of 14 residues. Germline V CDR1 and CDR2: MNHEY, SVGAGI. CDR3 in amino acids: CASKPGLAGLEQFF. Here the CDR3 DNA reads TGTGCCAGCAAGCCGGGACTAGCGGGACTTGAGCAGTTCTTC.

The table lists this clone with a few counts. This chain links TRBV7-2 with TRBJ1-2, with D possibly being TRBD1 (6 bases). This CDR3 region has 15 residues. The germline V and J ends were trimmed by 5 bases and 2 bases, with 15 bases remaining between them. Germline V gene sequence: CDR1 SGHTA, CDR2 FQGNSA. The CDR3 sequence: CASSPQGQQNYGYTF. CDR3 bases: TGTGCCAGCAGCCCACAGGGCCAGCAAAACTATGGCTACACCTTC. The whole variable domain, remainder taken from reference TRBV7-2 and TRBJ1-2, is GAGVSQSPSNKVTEKGKDVELRCDPISGHTALYWYRQSLGQGLEFLIYFQGNSAPDKSGLPSDRFSAERTGGSVSTLTIQRTQQEDSAVYLCASSPQGQQNYGYTFGSGTRLTVV.

The chain uses TRBV29-1 and TRBJ2-7, with 7 bases lining up with TRBD2. The junction had 5 bases not matched to a gene; V was cut back by 7 bases and J by 2 bases. The V gene's germline CDR1 is SQVTM and CDR2 ANQGSEA. The CDR3 length is 12 residues. In DNA form, the CDR3 reads TGCAGCGGGACTAGGAGCCCCTACGAGCAGTACTTC. Translating it yields CSGTRSPYEQYF.

The table lists this clone with a count of one. The chain combines TRBV7-6 with TRBJ2-1; 10 bases agree with TRBD2. The CDR3 consists of 16 residues. The J segment lost 1 base and the V segment lost 3 bases, leaving 3 bases of the junction unmatched. In germline, CDR1 is SGHVS, CDR2 FNYEAQ. The CDR3 DNA sequence: TGTGCCAGCAGCTTGACAGCGGGGGGGTCCTACAATGAGCAGTTCTTC. Amino acids: CASSLTAGGSYNEQFF.

The chain is built from TRBV6-5 and TRBJ1-6; no firm D call. Deletions cut 5 bases from V and 4 bases from J, with 12 bases between. The CDR3 is 15 amino acids. Per germline, CDR1 MNHEY and CDR2 SVGAGI. DNA of the CDR3: TGTGCCAGCAGTATGACGGGTCGATATAATTCACCCCTCCACTTT. It codes for CASSMTGRYNSPLHF.

The chain recombines TRBV7-2 with TRBJ2-2, with a weak D call TRBD1 (6 bases). In germline, CDR1 is SGHTA, CDR2 FQGNSA. The CDR3 consists of 12 residues. V dropped 4 bases and J dropped 7 bases, with 7 bases sitting between them. The CDR3 loop reads CASSYRDGELFF. CDR3 DNA: TGTGCCAGCAGCTACAGGGACGGGGAGCTGTTTTTT. The entire variable domain, with the rest obtained from reference TRBV7-2 and TRBJ2-2, is as follows: GAGVSQSPSNKVTEKGKDVELRCDPISGHTALYWYRQSLGQGLEFLIYFQGNSAPDKSGLPSDRFSAERTGGSVSTLTIQRTQQEDSAVYLCASSYRDGELFFGEGSRLTVL.

This chain joins TRBV11-2 and TRBJ1-5; D not resolved. CDR1 is SGHAT and CDR2 is FQNNGV in the germline V gene. The CDR3 is made up of 13 amino acids. V was shortened by 4 bases and J by 2 bases, with 6 bases between the two germline ends. This chain's CDR3 is CASSYERNQPQHF. The CDR3 DNA reads TGTGCCAGCAGCTATGAGCGCAATCAGCCCCAGCATTTT.